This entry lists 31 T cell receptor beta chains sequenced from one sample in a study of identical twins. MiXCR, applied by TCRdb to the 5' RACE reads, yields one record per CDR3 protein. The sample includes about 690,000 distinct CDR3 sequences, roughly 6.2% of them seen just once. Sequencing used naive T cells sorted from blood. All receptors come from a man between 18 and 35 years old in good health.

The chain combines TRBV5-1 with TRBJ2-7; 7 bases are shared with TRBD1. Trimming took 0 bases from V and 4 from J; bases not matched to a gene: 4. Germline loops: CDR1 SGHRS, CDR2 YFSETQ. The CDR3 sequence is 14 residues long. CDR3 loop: CASSLAGRGYEQYV. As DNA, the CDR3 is TGCGCCAGCAGCTTGGCCGGCAGGGGGTACGAGCAGTACGTC.

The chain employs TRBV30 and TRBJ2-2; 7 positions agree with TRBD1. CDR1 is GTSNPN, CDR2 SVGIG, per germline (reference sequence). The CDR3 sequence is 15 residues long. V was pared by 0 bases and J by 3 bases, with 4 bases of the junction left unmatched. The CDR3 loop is CAWSVRDRDTGELFF. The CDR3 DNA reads TGTGCCTGGAGTGTACGTGACAGGGACACCGGGGAGCTGTTTTTT.

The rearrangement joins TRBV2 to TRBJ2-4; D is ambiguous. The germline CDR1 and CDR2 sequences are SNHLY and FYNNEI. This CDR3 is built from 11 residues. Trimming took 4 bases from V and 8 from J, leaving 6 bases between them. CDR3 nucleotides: TGTGCCAGCAGTGCTTTGGACATTCAGTACTTC. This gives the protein CASSALDIQYF. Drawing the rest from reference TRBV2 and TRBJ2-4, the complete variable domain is EPEVTQTPSHQVTQMGQEVILRCVPISNHLYFYWYRQILGQKVEFLVSFYNNEISEKSEIFDDQFSVERPDGSNFTLKIRSTKLEDSAMYFCASSALDIQYFGAGTRLSVL.

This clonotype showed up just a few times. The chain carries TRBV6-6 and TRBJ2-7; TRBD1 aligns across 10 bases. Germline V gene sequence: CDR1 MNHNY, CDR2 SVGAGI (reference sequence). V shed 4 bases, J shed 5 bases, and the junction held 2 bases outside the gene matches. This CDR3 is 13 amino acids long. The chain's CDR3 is CASSWDRGDEQYF. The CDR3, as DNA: TGTGCCAGCAGTTGGGACAGGGGCGACGAGCAGTACTTC.

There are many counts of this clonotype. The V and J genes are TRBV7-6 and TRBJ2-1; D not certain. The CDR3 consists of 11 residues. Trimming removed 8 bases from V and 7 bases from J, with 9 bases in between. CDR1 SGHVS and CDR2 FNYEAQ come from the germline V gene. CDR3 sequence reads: CASALSNEQFF. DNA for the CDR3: TGTGCCAGCGCGCTGAGTAATGAGCAGTTCTTC.

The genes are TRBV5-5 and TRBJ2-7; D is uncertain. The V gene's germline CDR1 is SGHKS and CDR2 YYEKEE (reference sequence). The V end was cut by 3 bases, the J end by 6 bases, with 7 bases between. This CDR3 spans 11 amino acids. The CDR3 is CASSSSVEQYV. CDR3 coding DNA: TGTGCCAGCAGCTCGAGCGTCGAGCAGTACGTC.

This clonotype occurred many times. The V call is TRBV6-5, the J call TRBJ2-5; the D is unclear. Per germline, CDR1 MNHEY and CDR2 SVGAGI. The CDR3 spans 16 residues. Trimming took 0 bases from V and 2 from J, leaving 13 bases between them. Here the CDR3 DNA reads TGTGCCAGCAGTTACTCGATCTCCGGGCTTCAAGAGACCCAGTACTTC. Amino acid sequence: CASSYSISGLQETQYF.

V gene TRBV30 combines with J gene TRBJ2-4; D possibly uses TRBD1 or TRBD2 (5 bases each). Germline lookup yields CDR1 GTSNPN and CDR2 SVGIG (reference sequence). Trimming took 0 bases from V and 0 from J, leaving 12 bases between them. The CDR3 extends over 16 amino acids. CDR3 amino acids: CAWSVGRLLAKNIQYF. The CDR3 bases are TGTGCCTGGAGTGTGGGACGGTTGCTAGCCAAAAACATTCAGTACTTC. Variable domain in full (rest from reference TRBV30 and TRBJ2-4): SQTIHQWPATLVQPVGSPLSLECTVEGTSNPNLYWYRQAAGRGLQLLFYSVGIGQISSEVPQNLSASRPQDRQFILSSKKLLLSDSGFYLCAWSVGRLLAKNIQYFGAGTRLSVL.

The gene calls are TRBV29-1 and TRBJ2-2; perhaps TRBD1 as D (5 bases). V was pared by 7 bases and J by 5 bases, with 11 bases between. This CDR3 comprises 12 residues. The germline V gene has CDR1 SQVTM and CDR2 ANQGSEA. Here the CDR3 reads CSAIQDTGELFF. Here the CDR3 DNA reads TGCAGCGCAATACAGGATACCGGGGAGCTGTTTTTT.

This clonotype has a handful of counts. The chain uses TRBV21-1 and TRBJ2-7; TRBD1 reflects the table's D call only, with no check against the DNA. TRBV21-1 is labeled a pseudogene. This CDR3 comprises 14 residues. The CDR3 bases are TGTGCCAGCAGCCCCCGGGACAGAGACTACGAGCAGTACGTC. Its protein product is CASSPRDRDYEQYV.

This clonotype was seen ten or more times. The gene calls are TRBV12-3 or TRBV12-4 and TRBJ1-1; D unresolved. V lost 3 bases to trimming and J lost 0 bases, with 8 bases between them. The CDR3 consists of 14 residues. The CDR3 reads CASSFLGVNTEAFF. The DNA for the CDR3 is TGTGCCAGCAGTTTTCTCGGAGTGAACACTGAAGCTTTCTTT.

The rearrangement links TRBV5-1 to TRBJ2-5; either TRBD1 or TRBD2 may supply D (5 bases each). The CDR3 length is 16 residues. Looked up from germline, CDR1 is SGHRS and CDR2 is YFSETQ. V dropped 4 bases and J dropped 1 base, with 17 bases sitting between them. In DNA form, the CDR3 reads TGCGCCAGCAGCGTAGGGGACCTGATGGCCCAAGAGACCCAGTACTTC. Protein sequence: CASSVGDLMAQETQYF.

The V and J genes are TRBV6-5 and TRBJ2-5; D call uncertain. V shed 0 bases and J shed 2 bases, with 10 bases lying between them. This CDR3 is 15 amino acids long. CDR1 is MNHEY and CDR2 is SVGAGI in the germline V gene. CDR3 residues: CASSYSGVGQETQYF. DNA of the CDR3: TGTGCCAGCAGTTACTCCGGCGTCGGGCAAGAGACCCAGTACTTC.

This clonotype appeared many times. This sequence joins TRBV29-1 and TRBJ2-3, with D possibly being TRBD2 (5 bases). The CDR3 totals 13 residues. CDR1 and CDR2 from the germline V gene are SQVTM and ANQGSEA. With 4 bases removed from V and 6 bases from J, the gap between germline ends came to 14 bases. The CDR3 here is CSVVRVPLDTQYF. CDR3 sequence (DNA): TGCAGCGTTGTGAGGGTACCTCTGGATACGCAGTATTTT.

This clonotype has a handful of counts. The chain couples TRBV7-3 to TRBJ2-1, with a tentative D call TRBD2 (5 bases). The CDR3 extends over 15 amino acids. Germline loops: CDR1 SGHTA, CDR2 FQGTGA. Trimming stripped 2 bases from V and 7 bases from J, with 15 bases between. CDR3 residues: CASSLFGGPTNEQFF. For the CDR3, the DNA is TGTGCCAGCAGCTTATTTGGCGGGCCCACAAATGAGCAGTTCTTC.

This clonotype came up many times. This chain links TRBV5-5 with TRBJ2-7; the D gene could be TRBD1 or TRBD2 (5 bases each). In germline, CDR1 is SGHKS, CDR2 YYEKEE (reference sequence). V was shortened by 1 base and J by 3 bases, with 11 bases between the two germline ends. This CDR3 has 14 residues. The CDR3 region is CASSLPGRYYEQYV. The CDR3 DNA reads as TGTGCCAGCAGCTTGCCGGGACGGTACTACGAGCAGTACGTC.

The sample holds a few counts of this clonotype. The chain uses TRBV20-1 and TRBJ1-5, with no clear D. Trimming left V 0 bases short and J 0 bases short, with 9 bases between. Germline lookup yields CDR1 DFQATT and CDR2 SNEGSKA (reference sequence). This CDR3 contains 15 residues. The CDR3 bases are TGCAGTGCTAGAGAGGCGATGAATAGCAATCAGCCCCAGCATTTT. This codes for CSAREAMNSNQPQHF.

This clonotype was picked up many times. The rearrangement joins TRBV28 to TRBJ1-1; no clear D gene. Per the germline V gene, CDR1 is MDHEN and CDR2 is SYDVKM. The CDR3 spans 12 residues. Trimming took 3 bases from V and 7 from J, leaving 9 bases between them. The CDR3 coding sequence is TGTGCCAGCAGTTTCTTCCCTTTTGAAGCTTTCTTT. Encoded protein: CASSFFPFEAFF.

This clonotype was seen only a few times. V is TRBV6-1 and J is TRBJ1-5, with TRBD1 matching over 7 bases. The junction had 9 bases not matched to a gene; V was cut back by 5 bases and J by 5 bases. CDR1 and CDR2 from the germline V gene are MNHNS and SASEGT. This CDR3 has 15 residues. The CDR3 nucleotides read TGTGCCAGCAGTCCCCCGGGGACAGATGATCAGCCCCAGCATTTT. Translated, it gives CASSPPGTDDQPQHF.

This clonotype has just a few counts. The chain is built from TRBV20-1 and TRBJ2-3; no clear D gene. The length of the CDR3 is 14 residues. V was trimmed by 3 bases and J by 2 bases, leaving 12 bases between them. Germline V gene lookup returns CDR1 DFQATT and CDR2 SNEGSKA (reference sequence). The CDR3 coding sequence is TGCAGTGCTAGTTTGGGCGGTTTCACAGATACGCAGTATTTT. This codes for CSASLGGFTDTQYF.

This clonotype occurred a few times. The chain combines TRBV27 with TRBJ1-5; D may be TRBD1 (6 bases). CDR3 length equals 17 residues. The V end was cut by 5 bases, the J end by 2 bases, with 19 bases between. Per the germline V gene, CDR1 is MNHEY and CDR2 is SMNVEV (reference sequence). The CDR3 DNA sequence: TGTGCCAGCAGTCCATCACCCCAGGGGCTCGGCAATCAGCCCCAGCATTTT. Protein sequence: CASSPSPQGLGNQPQHF.

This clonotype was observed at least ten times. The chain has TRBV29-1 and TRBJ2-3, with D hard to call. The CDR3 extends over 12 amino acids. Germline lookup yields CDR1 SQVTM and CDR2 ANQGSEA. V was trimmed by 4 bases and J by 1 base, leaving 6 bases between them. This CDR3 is CSVGGGTDTQYF. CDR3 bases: TGCAGCGTTGGAGGTGGCACAGATACGCAGTATTTT.

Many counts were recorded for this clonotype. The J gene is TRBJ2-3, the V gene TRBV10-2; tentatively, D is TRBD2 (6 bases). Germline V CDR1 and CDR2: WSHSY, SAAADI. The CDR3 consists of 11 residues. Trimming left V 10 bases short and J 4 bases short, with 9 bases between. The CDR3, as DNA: TGCGCCACGCGGGGCGCAGATACGCAGTATTTT. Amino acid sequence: CATRGADTQYF.

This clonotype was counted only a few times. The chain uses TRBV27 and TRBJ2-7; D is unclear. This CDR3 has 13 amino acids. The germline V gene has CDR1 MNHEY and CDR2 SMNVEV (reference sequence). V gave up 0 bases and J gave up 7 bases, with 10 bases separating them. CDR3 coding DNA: TGTGCCAGCAGTTTATCCACCGTTGAGGAGCAGTACTTC. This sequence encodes CASSLSTVEEQYF.

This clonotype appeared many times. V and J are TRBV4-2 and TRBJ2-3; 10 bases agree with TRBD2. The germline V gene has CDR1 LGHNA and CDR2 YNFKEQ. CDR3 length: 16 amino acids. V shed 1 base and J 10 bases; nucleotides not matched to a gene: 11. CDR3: CASSQVDTAGGRPQYF. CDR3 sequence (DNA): TGTGCCAGCAGCCAAGTCGATACAGCGGGAGGGCGTCCGCAGTATTTT.

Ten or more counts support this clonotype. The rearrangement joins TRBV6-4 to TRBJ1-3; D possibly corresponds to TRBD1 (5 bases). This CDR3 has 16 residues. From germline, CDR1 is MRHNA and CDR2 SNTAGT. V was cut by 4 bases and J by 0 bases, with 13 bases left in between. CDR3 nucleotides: TGTGCCAGCAGTGCGCGGGACGCAAACTCTGGAAACACCATATATTTT. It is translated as CASSARDANSGNTIYF.

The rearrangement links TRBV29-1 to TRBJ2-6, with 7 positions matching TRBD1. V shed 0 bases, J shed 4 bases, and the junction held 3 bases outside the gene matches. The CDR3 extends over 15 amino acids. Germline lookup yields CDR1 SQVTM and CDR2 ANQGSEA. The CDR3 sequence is CSVEDRGSGANVLTF. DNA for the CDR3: TGCAGCGTTGAAGACAGGGGGTCCGGGGCCAACGTCCTGACTTTC.

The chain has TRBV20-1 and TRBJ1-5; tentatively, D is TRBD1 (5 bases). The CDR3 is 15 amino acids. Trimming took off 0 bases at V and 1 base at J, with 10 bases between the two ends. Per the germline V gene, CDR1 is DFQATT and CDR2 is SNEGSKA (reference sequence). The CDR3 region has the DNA TGCAGTGCTAGAGAGCGGGGCAGCAGCAATCAGCCCCAGCATTTT. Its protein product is CSARERGSSNQPQHF.

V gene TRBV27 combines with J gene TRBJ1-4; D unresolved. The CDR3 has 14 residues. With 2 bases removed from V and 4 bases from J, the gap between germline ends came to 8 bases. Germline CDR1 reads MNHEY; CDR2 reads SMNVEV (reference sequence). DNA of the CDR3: TGTGCCAGCAGTTTAGCACCGGTTAATGAAAAACTGTTTTTT. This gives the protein CASSLAPVNEKLFF.

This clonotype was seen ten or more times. The CDR3 sequence: CSARDLRTGGNQPQHF. Here the CDR3 DNA reads TGCAGTGCTAGAGATCTACGGACAGGCGGAAATCAGCCCCAGCATTTT. The chain recombines TRBV20-1 with TRBJ1-5; TRBD1 agrees at 7 bases. V lost 0 bases to trimming and J lost 4 bases; unmatched junction nucleotides: 9. Germline CDR1 reads DFQATT; CDR2 reads SNEGSKA (reference sequence). The CDR3 runs to 16 residues.

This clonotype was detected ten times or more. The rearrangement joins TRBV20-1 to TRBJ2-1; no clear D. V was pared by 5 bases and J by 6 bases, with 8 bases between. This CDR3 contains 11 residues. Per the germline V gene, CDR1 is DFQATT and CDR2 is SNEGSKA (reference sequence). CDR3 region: CSASRANEQFF. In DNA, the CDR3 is TGCAGTGCTTCTAGGGCCAATGAGCAGTTCTTC.